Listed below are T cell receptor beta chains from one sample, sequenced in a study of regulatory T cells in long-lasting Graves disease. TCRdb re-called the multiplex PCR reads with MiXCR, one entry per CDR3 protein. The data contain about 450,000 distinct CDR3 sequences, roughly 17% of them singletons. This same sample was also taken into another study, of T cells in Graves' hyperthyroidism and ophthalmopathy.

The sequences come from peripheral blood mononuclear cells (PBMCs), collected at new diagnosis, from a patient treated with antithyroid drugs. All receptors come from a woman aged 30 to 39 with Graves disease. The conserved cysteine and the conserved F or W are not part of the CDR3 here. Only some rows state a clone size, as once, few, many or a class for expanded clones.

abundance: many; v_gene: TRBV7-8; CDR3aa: ASSPRTSGRRVYNEQF
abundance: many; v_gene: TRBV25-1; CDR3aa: ASSARTKSPYEQY
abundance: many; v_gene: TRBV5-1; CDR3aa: ASSLVTGARREQY
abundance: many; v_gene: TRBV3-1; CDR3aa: ASSQVGLAGGWNNEQF
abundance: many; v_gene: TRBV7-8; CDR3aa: ASSTRLAGYNEQF
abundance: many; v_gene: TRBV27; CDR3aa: ASSFGGLSIQY
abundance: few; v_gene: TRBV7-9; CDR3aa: ASSSTQDSYNEQF
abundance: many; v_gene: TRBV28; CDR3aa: ASSPTSGLTSYNEQF
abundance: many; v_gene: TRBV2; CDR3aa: ASRTGGESNQPQH
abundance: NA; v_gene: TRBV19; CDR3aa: ASSMLVNQPQH
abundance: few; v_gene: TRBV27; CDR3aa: ASSSTSRAGELF
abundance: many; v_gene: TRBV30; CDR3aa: AWSVTGVDGELF
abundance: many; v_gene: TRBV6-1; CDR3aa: ASRSGGIYNTEAF